This entry lists 2 T cell receptor beta chains sequenced from one sample in a study of CD8+CD57+ T cells in acquired aplastic anemia. CDR3 and TCR beta VDJ profiling relied on a genomic DNA template. Using its own MiXCR run on the reads, TCRdb lists one record per CDR3 protein. The table includes approximately 200,000 distinct CDR3 sequences, over 55% detected once. Sequencing was performed on sorted CD4+, CD8+, or CD8+CD57+ T cells (not recorded which) from PBMCs. These receptors originate from a human donor in good health.

The rearrangement joins TRBV2 to TRBJ1-5; 8 nucleotides line up with TRBD1. Germline CDR1 and CDR2: SNHLY and FYNNEI. This CDR3 is 16 amino acids long. V lost 2 bases to trimming and J lost 5 bases; unmatched junction nucleotides: 8. In DNA form, the CDR3 reads TGTGCCAGCAGTGAAACTAGTGGACAGGGCCATCAGCCCCAGCATTTT. Protein sequence: CASSETSGQGHQPQHF.

This clonotype was recorded at least ten times. This CDR3 is CAISESPTGLAYEQYF. CDR3 sequence (DNA): TGTGCCATCAGTGAGTCCCCGACAGGGCTAGCCTACGAGCAGTACTTC. V is TRBV10-3 and J is TRBJ2-7; TRBD1 agrees at 7 bases. V was clipped by 0 bases and J by 2 bases; unmatched bases: 7. CDR3 size: 16 residues. The germline V gene encodes CDR1 ENHRY and CDR2 SYGVKD.